This T cell receptor beta chain is from a study of T-cell memory formation after mild COVID-19. TCRdb re-analysed the 5' RACE reads in MiXCR, keeping a single row per CDR3 protein. The top ten clones hold roughly 14% of a sample with roughly 350,000 distinct CDR3 sequences, over 25% of them seen once. The source is an adult woman who had mild COVID-19 (a few samples of this study predate the infection). Cell type and time point are not known. The sequencing input was PBMCs or a T cell subset sorted from them (not recorded which).

The CDR3 nucleotides are TGTGCCAGCTCACTAGACAGGCGACCTAGCACAGATACGCAGTATTTT. It yields the protein CASSLDRRPSTDTQYF. The rearrangement uses TRBV18 and TRBJ2-3, with D perhaps TRBD1 (6 bases). The V end was cut by 4 bases, the J end by 0 bases, with 14 bases between. Germline V CDR1 and CDR2: KGHSH, LQKENI. The CDR3 has 16 amino acids.